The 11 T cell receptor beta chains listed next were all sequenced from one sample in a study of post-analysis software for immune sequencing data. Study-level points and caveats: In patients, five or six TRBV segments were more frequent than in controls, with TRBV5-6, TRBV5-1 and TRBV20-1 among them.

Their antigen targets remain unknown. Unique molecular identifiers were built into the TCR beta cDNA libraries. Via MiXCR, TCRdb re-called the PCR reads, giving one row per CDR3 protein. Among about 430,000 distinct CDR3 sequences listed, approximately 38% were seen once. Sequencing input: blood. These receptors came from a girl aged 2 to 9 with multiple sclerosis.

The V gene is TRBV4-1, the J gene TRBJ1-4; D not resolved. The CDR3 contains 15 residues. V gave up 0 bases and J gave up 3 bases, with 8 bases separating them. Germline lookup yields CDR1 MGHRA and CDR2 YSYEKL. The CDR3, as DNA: TGCGCCAGCAGCCAAGAGGGCGGGGCTAATGAAAAACTGTTTTTT. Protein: CASSQEGGANEKLFF.

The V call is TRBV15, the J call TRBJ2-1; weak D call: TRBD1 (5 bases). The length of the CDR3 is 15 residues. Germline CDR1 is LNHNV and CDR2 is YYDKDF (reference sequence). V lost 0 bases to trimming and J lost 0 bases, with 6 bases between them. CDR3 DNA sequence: TGTGCCACCAGCAGAGATCAGGGCTCCTACAATGAGCAGTTCTTC. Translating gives CATSRDQGSYNEQFF.

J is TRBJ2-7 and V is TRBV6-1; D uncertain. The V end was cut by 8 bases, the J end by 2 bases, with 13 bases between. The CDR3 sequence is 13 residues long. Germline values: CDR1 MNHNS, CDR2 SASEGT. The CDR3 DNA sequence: TGTGCCAGCGTGGTGACAAGCGCCTACGAGCAGTACTTC. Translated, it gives CASVVTSAYEQYF.

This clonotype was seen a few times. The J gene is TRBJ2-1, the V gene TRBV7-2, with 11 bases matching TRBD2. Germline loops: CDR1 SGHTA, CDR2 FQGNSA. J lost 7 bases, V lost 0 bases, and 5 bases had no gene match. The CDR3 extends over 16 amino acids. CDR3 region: CASSLALAGGMNEQFF. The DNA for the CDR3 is TGTGCCAGCAGCTTAGCGCTAGCGGGAGGAATGAATGAGCAGTTCTTC.

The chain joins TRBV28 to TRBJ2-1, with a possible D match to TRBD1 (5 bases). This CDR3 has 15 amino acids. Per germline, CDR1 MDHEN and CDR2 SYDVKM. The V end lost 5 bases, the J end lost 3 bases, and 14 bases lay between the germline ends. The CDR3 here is CASSPTVPNYNEQFF. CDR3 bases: TGTGCCAGCAGTCCGACAGTGCCAAACTACAATGAGCAGTTCTTC.

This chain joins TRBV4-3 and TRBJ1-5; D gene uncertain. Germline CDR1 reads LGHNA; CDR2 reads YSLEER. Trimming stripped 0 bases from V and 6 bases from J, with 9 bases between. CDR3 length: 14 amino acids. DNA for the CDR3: TGCGCCAGCAGCCAAGAAAACGTAGGTCAGCCCCAGCATTTT. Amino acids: CASSQENVGQPQHF.

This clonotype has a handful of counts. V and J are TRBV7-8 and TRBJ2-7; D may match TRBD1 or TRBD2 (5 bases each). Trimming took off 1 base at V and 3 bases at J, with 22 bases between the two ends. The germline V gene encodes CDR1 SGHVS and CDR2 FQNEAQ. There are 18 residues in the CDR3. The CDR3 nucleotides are TGTGCCAGCAGCTTAGTTTTGACAAGGGGACGTTCGATCTACGAGCAGTACTTC. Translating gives CASSLVLTRGRSIYEQYF.

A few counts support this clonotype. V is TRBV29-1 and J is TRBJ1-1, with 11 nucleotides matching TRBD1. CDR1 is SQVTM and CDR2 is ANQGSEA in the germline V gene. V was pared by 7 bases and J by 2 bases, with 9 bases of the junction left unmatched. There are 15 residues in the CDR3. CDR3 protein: CSAADRGRVNTEAFF. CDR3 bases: TGCAGCGCCGCGGACAGGGGGCGGGTCAACACTGAAGCTTTCTTT.

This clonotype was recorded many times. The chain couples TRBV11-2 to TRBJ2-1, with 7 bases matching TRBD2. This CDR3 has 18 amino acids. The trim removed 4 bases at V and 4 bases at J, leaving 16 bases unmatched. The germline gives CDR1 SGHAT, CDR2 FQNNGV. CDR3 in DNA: TGTGCCAGCAGCTGGGGAGGTGCGGGAGAAGTGCGGTACAATGAGCAGTTCTTC. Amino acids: CASSWGGAGEVRYNEQFF. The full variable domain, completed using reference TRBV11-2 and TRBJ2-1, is EAGVAQSPRYKIIEKRQSVAFWCNPISGHATLYWYQQILGQGPKLLIQFQNNGVVDDSQLPKDRFSAERLKGVDSTLKIQPAKLEDSAVYLCASSWGGAGEVRYNEQFFGPGTRLTVL.

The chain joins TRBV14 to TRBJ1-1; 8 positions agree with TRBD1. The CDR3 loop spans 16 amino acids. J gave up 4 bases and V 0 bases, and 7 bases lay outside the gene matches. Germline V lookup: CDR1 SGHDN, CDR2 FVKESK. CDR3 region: CASSQDWTGRRTEAFF. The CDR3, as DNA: TGTGCCAGCAGCCAAGACTGGACAGGGAGACGCACTGAAGCTTTCTTT.

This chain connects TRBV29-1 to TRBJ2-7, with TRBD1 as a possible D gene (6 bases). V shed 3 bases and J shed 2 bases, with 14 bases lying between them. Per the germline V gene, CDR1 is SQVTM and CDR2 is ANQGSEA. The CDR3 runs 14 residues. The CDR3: CSVEVRDTAYEQYF. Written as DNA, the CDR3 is TGCAGCGTTGAGGTCCGGGACACCGCCTACGAGCAGTACTTC.